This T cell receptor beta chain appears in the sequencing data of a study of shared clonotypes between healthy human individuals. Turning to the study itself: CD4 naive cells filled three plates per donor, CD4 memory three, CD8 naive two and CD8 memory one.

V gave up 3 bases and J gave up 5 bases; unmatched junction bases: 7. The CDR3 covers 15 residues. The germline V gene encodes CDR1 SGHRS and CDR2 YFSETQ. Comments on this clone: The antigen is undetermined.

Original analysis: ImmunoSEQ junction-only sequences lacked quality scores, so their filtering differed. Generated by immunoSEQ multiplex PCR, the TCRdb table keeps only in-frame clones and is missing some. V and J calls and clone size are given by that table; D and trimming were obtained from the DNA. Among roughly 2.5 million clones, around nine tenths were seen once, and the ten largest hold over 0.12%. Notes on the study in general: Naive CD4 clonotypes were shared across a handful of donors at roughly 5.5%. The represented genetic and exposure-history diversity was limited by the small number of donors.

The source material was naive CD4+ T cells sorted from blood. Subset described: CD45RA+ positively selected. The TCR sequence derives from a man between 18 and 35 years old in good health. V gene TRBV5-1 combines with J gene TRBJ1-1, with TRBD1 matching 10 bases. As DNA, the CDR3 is TGCGCCAGCAGCTCTGGGACAGGGGTCAGAACTGAAGCTTTCTTT. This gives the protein CASSSGTGVRTEAFF.